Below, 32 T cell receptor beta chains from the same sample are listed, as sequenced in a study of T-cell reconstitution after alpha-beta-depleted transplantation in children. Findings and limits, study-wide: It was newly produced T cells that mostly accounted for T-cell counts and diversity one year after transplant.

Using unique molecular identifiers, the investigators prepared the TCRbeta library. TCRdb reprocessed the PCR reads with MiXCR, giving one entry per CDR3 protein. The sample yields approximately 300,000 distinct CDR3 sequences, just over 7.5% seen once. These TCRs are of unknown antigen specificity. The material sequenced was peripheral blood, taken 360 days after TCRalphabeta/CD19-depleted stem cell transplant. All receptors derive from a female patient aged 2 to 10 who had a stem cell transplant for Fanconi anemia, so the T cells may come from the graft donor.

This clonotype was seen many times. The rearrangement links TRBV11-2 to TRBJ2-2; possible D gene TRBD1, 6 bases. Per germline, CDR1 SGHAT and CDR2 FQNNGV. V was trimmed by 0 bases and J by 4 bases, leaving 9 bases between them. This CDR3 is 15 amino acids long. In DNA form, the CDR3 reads TGTGCCAGCAGCTTAGAATACAGGGTCACCGGGGAGCTGTTTTTT. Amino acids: CASSLEYRVTGELFF.

In nucleotides, the CDR3 is TGCGCCAGCAGCCGAATCTTAGCGCGGAACACTGAAGCTTTCTTT. It specifies CASSRILARNTEAFF. The V call is TRBV4-3, the J call TRBJ1-1; D gene ambiguous. V was pared by 4 bases and J by 1 base, with 13 bases between. Germline lookup yields CDR1 LGHNA and CDR2 YSLEER. This CDR3 spans 15 amino acids.

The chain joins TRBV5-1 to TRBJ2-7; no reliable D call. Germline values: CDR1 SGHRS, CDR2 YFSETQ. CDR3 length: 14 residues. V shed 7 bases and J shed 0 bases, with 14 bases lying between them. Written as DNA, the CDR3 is TGCGCCAGCGCGGTGAGCTGGGGCTCCTACGAGCAGTACGTC. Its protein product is CASAVSWGSYEQYV.

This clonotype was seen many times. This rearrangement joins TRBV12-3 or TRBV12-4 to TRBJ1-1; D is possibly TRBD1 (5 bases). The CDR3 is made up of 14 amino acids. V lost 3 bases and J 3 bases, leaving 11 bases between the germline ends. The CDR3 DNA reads TGTGCCAGCAGTTTTAGTCAGGGAGACACTGAAGCTTTCTTT. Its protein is CASSFSQGDTEAFF.

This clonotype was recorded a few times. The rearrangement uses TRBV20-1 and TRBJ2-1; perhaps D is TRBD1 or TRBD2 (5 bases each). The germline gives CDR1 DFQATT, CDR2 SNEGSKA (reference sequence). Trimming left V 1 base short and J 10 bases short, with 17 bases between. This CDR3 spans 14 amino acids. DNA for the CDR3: TGCAGTGCTAGAGTGCCGGGACCCGAGACGGAGCAGTTCTTC. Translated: CSARVPGPETEQFF.

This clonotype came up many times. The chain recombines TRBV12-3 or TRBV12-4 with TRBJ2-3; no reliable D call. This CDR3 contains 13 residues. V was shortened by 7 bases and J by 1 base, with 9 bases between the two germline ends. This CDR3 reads CASNKRRTDTQYF. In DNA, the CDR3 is TGTGCCAGCAATAAACGGCGCACAGATACGCAGTATTTT.

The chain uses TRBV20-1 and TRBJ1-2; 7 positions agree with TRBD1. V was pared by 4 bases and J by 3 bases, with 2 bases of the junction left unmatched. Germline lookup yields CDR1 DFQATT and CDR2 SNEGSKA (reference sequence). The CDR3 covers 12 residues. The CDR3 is CSATGTDYGYTF. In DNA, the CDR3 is TGCAGTGCTACTGGGACAGACTATGGCTACACCTTC.

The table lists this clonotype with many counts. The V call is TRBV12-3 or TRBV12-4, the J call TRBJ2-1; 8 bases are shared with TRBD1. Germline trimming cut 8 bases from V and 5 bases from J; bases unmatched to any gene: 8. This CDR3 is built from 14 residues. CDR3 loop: CASRRQGSHNEQFF. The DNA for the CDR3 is TGTGCCAGCCGACGACAGGGGTCCCACAATGAGCAGTTCTTC.

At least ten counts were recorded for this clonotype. In DNA, the CDR3 is TGCAGTGCCTCCCGACGGCTTTTCTCCTACAATGAGCAGTTCTTC. It is translated as CSASRRLFSYNEQFF. The genes are TRBV20-1 and TRBJ2-1; D is unresolved. The CDR3 runs 15 residues. The ends were cut back, 6 bases at V and 0 bases at J, with 15 bases in the middle. The V gene's germline CDR1 is DFQATT and CDR2 SNEGSKA (reference sequence).

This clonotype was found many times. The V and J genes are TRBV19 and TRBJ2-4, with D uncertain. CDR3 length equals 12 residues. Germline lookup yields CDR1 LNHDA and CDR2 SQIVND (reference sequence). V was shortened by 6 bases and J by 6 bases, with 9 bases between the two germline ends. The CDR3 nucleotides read TGTGCCAGTAGATACGGGCCAAACATTCAGTACTTC. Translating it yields CASRYGPNIQYF.

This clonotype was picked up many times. The chain's CDR3 is CASSLEGWTSGSYGFDEQFF. The DNA for the CDR3 is TGCGCCAGCAGCTTGGAAGGCTGGACTAGCGGGAGTTATGGTTTCGATGAGCAGTTCTTC. The chain joins TRBV5-1 to TRBJ2-1, with 13 bases fitting TRBD2. The CDR3 runs to 20 residues. V shed 0 bases, J shed 8 bases, and the junction held 17 bases outside the gene matches. The V gene's germline CDR1 is SGHRS and CDR2 YFSETQ.

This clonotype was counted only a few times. The CDR3 loop is CASSQDENRGPQPQHF. The DNA of the CDR3 is TGTGCCAGCAGCCAAGACGAGAACAGGGGGCCTCAGCCCCAGCATTTT. This chain links TRBV4-2 with TRBJ1-5, with 9 nucleotides matching TRBD1. The length of the CDR3 is 16 residues. Germline loops: CDR1 LGHNA, CDR2 YNFKEQ. The V gene end was trimmed by 0 bases and the J gene end by 6 bases; junction bases not matched to a gene: 6.

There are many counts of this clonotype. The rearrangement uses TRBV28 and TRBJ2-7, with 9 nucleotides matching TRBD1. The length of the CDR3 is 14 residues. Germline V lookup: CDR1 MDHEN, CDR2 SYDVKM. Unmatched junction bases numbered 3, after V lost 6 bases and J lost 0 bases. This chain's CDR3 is CASRDRGSSYEQYF. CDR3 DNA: TGTGCCAGCAGGGACAGGGGCAGCTCCTACGAGCAGTACTTC.

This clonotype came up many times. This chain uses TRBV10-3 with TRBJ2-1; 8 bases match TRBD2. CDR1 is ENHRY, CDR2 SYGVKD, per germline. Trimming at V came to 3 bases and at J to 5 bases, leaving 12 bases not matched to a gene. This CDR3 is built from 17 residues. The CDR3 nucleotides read TGTGCCATCAGTGATAGGCCGGGACTAGGGCCAAACAATGAGCAGTTCTTC. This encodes CAISDRPGLGPNNEQFF.

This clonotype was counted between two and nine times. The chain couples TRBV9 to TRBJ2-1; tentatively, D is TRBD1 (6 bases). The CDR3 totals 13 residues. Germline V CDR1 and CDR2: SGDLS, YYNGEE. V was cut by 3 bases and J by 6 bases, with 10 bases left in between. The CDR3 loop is CASSAGHTNEQFF. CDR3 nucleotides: TGTGCCAGCAGCGCGGGACACACCAATGAGCAGTTCTTC.

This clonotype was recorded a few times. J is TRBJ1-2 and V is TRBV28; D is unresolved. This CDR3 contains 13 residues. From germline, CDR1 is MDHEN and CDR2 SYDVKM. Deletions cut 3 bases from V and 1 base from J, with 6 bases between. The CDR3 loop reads CASSFANNYGYTF. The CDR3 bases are TGTGCCAGCAGTTTCGCCAATAACTATGGCTACACCTTC.

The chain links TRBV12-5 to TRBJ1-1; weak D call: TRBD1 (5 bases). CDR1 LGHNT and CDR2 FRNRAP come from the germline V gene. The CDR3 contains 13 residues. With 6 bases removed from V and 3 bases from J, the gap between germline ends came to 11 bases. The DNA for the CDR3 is TGTGCTAGTGGAACCGTAGGGGACACTGAAGCTTTCTTT. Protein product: CASGTVGDTEAFF.

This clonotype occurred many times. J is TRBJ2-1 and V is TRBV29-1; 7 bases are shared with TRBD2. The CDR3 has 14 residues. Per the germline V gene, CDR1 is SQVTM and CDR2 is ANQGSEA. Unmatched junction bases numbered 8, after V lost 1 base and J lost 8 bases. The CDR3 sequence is CSVEAMWTRDEQFF. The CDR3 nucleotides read TGCAGCGTTGAAGCAATGTGGACTAGGGATGAGCAGTTCTTC.

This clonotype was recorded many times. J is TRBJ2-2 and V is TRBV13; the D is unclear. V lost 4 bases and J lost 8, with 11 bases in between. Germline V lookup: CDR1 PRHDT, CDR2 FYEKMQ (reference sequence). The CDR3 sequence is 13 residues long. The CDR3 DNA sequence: TGTGCCAGCAGCTATCCGATCAGTGGGGAGCTGTTTTTT. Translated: CASSYPISGELFF.

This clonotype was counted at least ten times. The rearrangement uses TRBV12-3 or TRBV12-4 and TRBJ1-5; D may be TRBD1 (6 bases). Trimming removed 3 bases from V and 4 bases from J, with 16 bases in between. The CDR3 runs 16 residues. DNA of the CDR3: TGTGCCAGCAGTTTTAGGGGGTTATCCCTAAATCAGCCCCAGCATTTT. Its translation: CASSFRGLSLNQPQHF.

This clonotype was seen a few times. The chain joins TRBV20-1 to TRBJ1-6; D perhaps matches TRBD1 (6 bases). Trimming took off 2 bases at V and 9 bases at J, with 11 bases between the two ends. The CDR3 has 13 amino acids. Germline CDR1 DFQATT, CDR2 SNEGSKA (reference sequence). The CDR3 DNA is TGCAGTGCTAGACACAGGGAGGTTTCACCCCTCCACTTT. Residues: CSARHREVSPLHF.

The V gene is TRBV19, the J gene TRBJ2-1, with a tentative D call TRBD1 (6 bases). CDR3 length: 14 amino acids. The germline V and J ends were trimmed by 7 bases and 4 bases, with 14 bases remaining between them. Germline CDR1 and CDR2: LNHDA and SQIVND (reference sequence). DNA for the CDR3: TGTGCCAGTAAGGGCAGGGGATTATACAATGAGCAGTTCTTC. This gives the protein CASKGRGLYNEQFF.

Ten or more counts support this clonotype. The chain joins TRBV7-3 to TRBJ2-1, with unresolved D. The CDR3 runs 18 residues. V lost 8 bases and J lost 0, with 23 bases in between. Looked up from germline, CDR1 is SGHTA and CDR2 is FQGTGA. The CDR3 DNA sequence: TGTGCCAGCTCTCTCGCTGGTGGGGTCAATCCCTCCTACAATGAGCAGTTCTTC. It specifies CASSLAGGVNPSYNEQFF.

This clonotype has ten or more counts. For the CDR3, the DNA is TGTGCCAGCAGCTTAAATCCAAGGGAGGCTAGCTCCTACAATGAGCAGTTCTTC. It translates to CASSLNPREASSYNEQFF. The genes are TRBV11-2 and TRBJ2-1; D possibly corresponds to TRBD2 (6 bases). Between the trimmed V and J ends, which lost 2 bases and 0 bases, there was a span of 17 bases. In germline, CDR1 is SGHAT, CDR2 FQNNGV. The CDR3 runs 18 residues.

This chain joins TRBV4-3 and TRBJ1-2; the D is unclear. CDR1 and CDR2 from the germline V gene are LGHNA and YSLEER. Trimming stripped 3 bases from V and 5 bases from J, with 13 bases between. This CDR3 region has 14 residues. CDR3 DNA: TGCGCCAGCAGCCACCCTGGCTCGGGGTATGGCTACACCTTC. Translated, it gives CASSHPGSGYGYTF.

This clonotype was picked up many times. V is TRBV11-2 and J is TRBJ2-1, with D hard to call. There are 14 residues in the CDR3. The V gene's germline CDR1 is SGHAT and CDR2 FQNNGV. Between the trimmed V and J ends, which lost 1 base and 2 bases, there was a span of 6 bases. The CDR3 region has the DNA TGTGCCAGCAGCTTAGTATTGGCCTACAATGAGCAGTTCTTC. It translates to CASSLVLAYNEQFF.

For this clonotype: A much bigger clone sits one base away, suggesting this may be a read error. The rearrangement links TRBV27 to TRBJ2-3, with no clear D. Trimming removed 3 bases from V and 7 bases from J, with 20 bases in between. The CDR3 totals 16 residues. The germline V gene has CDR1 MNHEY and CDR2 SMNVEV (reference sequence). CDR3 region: CASSFGARALGNTQYF. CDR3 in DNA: TGTGCCAGCAGTTTCGGTGCACGGGCTCTGGGAAATACGCAGTATTTT.

The CDR3 DNA is TGTGCCAGCAGCCCACAGGACGGAGAGACCCAGTACTTC. Its protein product is CASSPQDGETQYF. J is TRBJ2-5 and V is TRBV7-3; TRBD1 might be the D (5 bases). There are 13 residues in the CDR3. Per the germline V gene, CDR1 is SGHTA and CDR2 is FQGTGA. V gave up 5 bases and J gave up 4 bases, with 11 bases separating them.

CDR3 loop: CASSLGAPSGANVLTF. The CDR3 DNA follows: TGCGCCAGCAGCTTGGGAGCCCCTTCTGGGGCCAACGTCCTGACTTTC. This chain links TRBV5-1 with TRBJ2-6; D remains unclear. CDR1 and CDR2 from the germline V gene are SGHRS and YFSETQ. V was clipped by 0 bases and J by 1 base, with 8 bases between them. The CDR3 is made up of 16 amino acids.

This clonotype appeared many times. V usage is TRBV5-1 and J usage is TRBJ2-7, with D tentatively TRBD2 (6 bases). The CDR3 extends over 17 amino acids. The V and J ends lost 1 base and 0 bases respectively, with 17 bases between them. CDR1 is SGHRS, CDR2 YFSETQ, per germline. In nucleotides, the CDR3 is TGCGCCAGCAGCTTGAGCCCCGGTGGCGGGGACTCCTACGAGCAGTACTTC. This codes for CASSLSPGGGDSYEQYF. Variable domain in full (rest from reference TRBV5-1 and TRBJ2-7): KAGVTQTPRYLIKTRGQQVTLSCSPISGHRSVSWYQQTPGQGLQFLFEYFSETQRNKGNFPGRFSGRQFSNSRSEMNVSTLELGDSALYLCASSLSPGGGDSYEQYFGPGTRLTVT.

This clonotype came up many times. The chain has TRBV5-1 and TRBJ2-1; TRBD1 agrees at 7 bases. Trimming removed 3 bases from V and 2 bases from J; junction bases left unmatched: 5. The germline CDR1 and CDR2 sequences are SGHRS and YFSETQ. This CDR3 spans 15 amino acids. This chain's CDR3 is CASSSDRAAYNEQFF. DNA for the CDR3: TGCGCCAGCAGCTCTGACAGGGCGGCCTACAATGAGCAGTTCTTC.

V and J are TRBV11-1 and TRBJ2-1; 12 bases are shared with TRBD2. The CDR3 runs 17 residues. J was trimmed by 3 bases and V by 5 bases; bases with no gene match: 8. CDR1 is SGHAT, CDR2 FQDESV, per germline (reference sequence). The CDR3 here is CASSRTSGGTYYNEQFF. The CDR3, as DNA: TGTGCCAGCAGCCGCACTAGCGGGGGGACCTACTACAATGAGCAGTTCTTC. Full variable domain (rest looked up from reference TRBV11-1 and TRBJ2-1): EAEVAQSPRYKITEKSQAVAFWCDPISGHATLYWYRQILGQGPELLVQFQDESVVDDSQLPKDRFSAERLKGVDSTLKIQPAELGDSAMYLCASSRTSGGTYYNEQFFGPGTRLTVL.